These T cell receptor beta chains were read from a single sample in a study of cytomegalovirus exposure and HLA in healthy donors. Repertoires were generated with immunoSEQ multiplex PCR, while TCRdb's copy carries only in-frame clones and drops some. The listing records around 53,000 clones. The sample was PBMCs. The receptors originated from a male donor in good health and CMV-seropositive. The CDR3 runs from the conserved cysteine through the conserved F or W. A D gene is named only where the DNA matches it firmly.

CDR3aa: CASSLGALGWGTDTQYF
CDR3nt: TGTGCCAGCAGCTTAGGGGCCCTCGGCTGGGGCACAGATACGCAGTATTTT
v_gene: TRBV7-9
j_gene: TRBJ2-3
d_gene: -

CDR3aa: CASSPTTRDGYTF
CDR3nt: TGCGCCAGCAGCCCCACCACCCGGGATGGCTACACCTTC
v_gene: TRBV5-1
j_gene: TRBJ1-2
d_gene: -

CDR3aa: CASSTSGDQPQHF
CDR3nt: TGTGCCAGCAGCACCTCTGGAGATCAGCCCCAGCATTTT
v_gene: TRBV7-2
j_gene: TRBJ1-5
d_gene: -

CDR3aa: CASSLAPGGIAEAFF
CDR3nt: TGTGCCAGCAGCTTAGCGCCTGGAGGGATCGCTGAAGCTTTCTTT
v_gene: TRBV7-2
j_gene: TRBJ1-1
d_gene: -

CDR3aa: CASSVTGGGTEAFF
CDR3nt: TGTGCCAGTAGTGTGACAGGGGGGGGCACTGAAGCTTTCTTT
v_gene: TRBV19
j_gene: TRBJ1-1
d_gene: TRBD1

CDR3aa: CASSQDGVASTSDTQYF
CDR3nt: TGTGCCAGCAGCCAAGATGGGGTAGCGTCAACATCAGATACGCAGTATTTT
v_gene: TRBV4-2
j_gene: TRBJ2-3
d_gene: -

CDR3aa: CASRTEETQYF
CDR3nt: TGTGCCAGCAGGACAGAGGAGACCCAGTACTTC
v_gene: TRBV7-9
j_gene: TRBJ2-5
d_gene: -

CDR3aa: CSVGGGWGMNTEAFF
CDR3nt: TGCAGCGTTGGGGGGGGTTGGGGGATGAACACTGAAGCTTTCTTT
v_gene: TRBV29-1
j_gene: TRBJ1-1
d_gene: -

CDR3aa: CASSLGTAEAFF
CDR3nt: TGTGCCAGCAGCTTGGGGACAGCTGAAGCTTTCTTT
v_gene: TRBV11-3
j_gene: TRBJ1-1
d_gene: TRBD1

CDR3aa: CASRRDTNNGYTF
CDR3nt: TGTGCCAGCAGACGGGACACAAATAATGGCTACACCTTC
v_gene: TRBV28
j_gene: TRBJ1-2
d_gene: -

CDR3aa: CASSILAGGTNEQFF
CDR3nt: TGTGCCAGCAGCATACTAGCGGGGGGTACAAATGAGCAGTTCTTC
v_gene: TRBV5-4
j_gene: TRBJ2-1
d_gene: TRBD2

CDR3aa: CATYRGTGYGSTEAFF
CDR3nt: TGTGCCACCTATAGGGGGACAGGATATGGGAGCACTGAAGCTTTCTTT
v_gene: TRBV28
j_gene: TRBJ1-1
d_gene: TRBD1

CDR3aa: CAISADRGNSPLHF
CDR3nt: TGTGCCATCAGTGCGGACAGGGGGAATTCACCCCTCCACTTT
v_gene: TRBV10-3
j_gene: TRBJ1-6
d_gene: TRBD1

CDR3aa: CASSTVGDSYGYTF
CDR3nt: TGCGCCAGCAGCACTGTCGGGGACAGCTATGGCTACACCTTC
v_gene: TRBV5-1
j_gene: TRBJ1-2
d_gene: TRBD1

CDR3aa: CASGTGPNNQPQHF
CDR3nt: TGTGCCAGTGGGACAGGACCTAACAATCAGCCCCAGCATTTT
v_gene: TRBV19
j_gene: TRBJ1-5
d_gene: TRBD1

CDR3aa: CASSPGTGGTNEKLFF
CDR3nt: TGCGCCAGCAGCCCCGGGACAGGGGGGACTAATGAAAAACTGTTTTTT
v_gene: TRBV5-1
j_gene: TRBJ1-4
d_gene: TRBD1

CDR3aa: CASSTRGPGYGYTF
CDR3nt: TGTGCCAGCTCTACAAGGGGCCCTGGGTATGGCTACACCTTC
v_gene: TRBV7-2
j_gene: TRBJ1-2
d_gene: -

CDR3aa: CASSEPGGGNTIYF
CDR3nt: TGTGCCAGCAGTGAACCAGGTGGAGGAAACACCATATATTTT
v_gene: TRBV2
j_gene: TRBJ1-3
d_gene: -

CDR3aa: CASSLNTDTQCF
CDR3nt: TGTGCCAGCAGCTTGAATACAGATACGCAGTGTTTT
v_gene: TRBV7-9
j_gene: TRBJ2-3
d_gene: -

CDR3aa: CASSYGQGADEQFF
CDR3nt: TGCGCCAGCAGCTACGGACAGGGGGCGGATGAGCAGTTCTTC
v_gene: TRBV4-3
j_gene: TRBJ2-1
d_gene: TRBD1

CDR3aa: CASSPPDTNYGYTF
CDR3nt: TGTGCCAGCTCACCTCCCGACACGAACTATGGCTACACCTTC
v_gene: TRBV18
j_gene: TRBJ1-2
d_gene: -

CDR3aa: CASSITGTGQGLYNSPLHF
CDR3nt: TGTGCCAGCAGTATCACCGGGACAGGGCAGGGCCTTTATAATTCACCCCTCCACTTT
v_gene: TRBV28
j_gene: TRBJ1-6
d_gene: TRBD1

CDR3aa: CASSEATGGEKETQYF
CDR3nt: TGTGCCAGCAGTGAAGCGACAGGGGGCGAAAAAGAGACCCAGTACTTC
v_gene: TRBV2
j_gene: TRBJ2-5
d_gene: TRBD1

CDR3aa: CASSLAQGGTDTQYF
CDR3nt: TGTGCCAGCAGCTTGGCCCAGGGTGGAACAGATACGCAGTATTTT
v_gene: TRBV5-5
j_gene: TRBJ2-3
d_gene: -

CDR3aa: CASSQGQNYGYTF
CDR3nt: TGCGCCAGCAGCCAGGGACAGAACTATGGCTACACCTTC
v_gene: TRBV5-1
j_gene: TRBJ1-2
d_gene: TRBD1

CDR3aa: CASSLGPAAKNIQYF
CDR3nt: TGTGCCAGCAGCTTAGGGCCGGCAGCCAAAAACATTCAGTACTTC
v_gene: TRBV7-3
j_gene: TRBJ2-4
d_gene: -

CDR3aa: CAWRKRGTNPIDEQFF
CDR3nt: TGTGCCTGGAGAAAAAGGGGGACTAATCCGATCGATGAGCAGTTCTTC
v_gene: TRBV30
j_gene: TRBJ2-1
d_gene: -

CDR3aa: CASSEGSGGYNEQFF
CDR3nt: TGTGCCAGCAGTGAAGGCTCAGGGGGCTACAATGAGCAGTTCTTC
v_gene: TRBV2
j_gene: TRBJ2-1
d_gene: TRBD1

CDR3aa: CASRRKGGGEAFF
CDR3nt: TGCGCCAGCAGGAGAAAGGGGGGGGGTGAAGCTTTCTTT
v_gene: TRBV10-1
j_gene: TRBJ1-1
d_gene: -